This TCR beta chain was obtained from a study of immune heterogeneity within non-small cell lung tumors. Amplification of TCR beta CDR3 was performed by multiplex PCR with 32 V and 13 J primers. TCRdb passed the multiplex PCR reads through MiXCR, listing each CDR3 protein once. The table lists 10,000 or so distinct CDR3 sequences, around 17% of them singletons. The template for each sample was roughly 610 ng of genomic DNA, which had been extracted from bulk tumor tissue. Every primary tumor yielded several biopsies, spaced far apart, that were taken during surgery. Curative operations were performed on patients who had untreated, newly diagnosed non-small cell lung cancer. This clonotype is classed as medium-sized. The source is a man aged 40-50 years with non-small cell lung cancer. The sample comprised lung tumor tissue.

CDR3 region: CASSQSYGQGWGTDTQYF. The CDR3 DNA is TGTGCCAGCAGTCAATCATACGGACAGGGATGGGGCACAGATACGCAGTATTTT. The V and J genes are TRBV28 and TRBJ2-3; 8 bases are a match to TRBD1. J gave up 1 base and V 5 bases, and 14 bases lay outside the gene matches. The germline CDR1 and CDR2 sequences are MDHEN and SYDVKM. The CDR3 is made up of 18 amino acids.